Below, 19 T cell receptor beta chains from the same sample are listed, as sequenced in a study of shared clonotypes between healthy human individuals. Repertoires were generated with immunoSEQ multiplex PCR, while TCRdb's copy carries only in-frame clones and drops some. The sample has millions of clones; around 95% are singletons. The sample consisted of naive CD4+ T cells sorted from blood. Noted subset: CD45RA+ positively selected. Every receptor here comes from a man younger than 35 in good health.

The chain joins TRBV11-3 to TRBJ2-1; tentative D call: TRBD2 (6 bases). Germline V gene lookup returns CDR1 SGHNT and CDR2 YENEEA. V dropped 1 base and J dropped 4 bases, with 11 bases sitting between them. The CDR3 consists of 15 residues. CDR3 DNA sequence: TGTGCCAGCAGCTTAGGACGGGGGAATTACAATGAGCAGTTCTTC. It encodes CASSLGRGNYNEQFF.

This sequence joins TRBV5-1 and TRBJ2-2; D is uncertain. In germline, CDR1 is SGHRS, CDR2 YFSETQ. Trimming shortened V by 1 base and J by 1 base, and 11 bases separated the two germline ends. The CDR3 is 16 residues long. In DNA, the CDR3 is TGCGCCAGCAGCTTGTGGGCGGCAGGGAACACCGGGGAGCTGTTTTTT. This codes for CASSLWAAGNTGELFF.

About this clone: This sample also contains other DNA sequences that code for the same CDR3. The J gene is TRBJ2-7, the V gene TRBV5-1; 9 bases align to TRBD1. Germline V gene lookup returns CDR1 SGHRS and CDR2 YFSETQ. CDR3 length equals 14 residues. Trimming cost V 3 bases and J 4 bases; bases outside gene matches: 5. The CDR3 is CASSSTGGLYEQYF. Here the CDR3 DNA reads TGCGCCAGCAGCTCGACAGGGGGACTATACGAGCAGTACTTC. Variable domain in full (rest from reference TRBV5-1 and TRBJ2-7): KAGVTQTPRYLIKTRGQQVTLSCSPISGHRSVSWYQQTPGQGLQFLFEYFSETQRNKGNFPGRFSGRQFSNSRSEMNVSTLELGDSALYLCASSSTGGLYEQYFGPGTRLTVT.

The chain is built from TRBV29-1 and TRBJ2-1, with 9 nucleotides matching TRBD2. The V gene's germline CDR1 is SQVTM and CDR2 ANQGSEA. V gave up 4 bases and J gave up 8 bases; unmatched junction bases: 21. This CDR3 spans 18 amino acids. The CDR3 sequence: CSVADRYRREGRNDEQFF. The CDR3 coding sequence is TGCAGCGTTGCTGACCGGTATCGGCGGGAGGGCCGTAACGATGAGCAGTTCTTC.

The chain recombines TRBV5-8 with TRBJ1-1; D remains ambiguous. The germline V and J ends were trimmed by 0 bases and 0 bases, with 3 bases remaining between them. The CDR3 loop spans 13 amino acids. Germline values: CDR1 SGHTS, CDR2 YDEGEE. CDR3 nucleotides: TGTGCCAGCAGCTTGGGGGTGAACACTGAAGCTTTCTTT. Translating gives CASSLGVNTEAFF.

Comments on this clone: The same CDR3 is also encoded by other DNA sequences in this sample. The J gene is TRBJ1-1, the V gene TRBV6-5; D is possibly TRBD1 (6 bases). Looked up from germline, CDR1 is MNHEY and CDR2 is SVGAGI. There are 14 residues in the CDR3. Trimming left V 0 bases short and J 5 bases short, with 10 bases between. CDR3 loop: CASSYSAGATEAFF. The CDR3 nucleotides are TGTGCCAGCAGTTACTCGGCAGGGGCGACTGAAGCTTTCTTT.

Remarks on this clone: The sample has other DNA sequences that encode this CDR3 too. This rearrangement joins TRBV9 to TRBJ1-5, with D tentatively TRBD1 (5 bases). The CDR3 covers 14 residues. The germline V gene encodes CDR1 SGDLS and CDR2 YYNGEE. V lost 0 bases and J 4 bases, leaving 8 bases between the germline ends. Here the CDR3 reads CASSVEGSNQPQHF. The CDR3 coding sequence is TGTGCCAGCAGCGTAGAGGGGTCTAATCAGCCCCAGCATTTT.

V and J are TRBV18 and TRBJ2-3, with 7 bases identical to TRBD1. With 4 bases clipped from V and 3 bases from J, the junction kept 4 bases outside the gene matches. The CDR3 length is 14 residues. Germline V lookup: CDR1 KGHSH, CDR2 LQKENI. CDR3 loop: CASSRQGVTDTQYF. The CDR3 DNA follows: TGTGCCAGCTCACGACAGGGAGTAACAGATACGCAGTATTTT.

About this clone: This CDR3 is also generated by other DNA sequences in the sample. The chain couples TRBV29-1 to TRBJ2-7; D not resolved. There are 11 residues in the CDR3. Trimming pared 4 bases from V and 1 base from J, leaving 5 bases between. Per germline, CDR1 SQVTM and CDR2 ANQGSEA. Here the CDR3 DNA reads TGCAGCGTTGGAGGTTCCTACGAGCAGTACTTC. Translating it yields CSVGGSYEQYF.

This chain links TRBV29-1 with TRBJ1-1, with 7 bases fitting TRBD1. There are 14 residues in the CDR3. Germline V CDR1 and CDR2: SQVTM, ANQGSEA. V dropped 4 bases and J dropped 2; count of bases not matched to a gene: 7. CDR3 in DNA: TGCAGCGTTGCCCGGGACAGCATTAACACTGAAGCTTTCTTT. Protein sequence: CSVARDSINTEAFF.

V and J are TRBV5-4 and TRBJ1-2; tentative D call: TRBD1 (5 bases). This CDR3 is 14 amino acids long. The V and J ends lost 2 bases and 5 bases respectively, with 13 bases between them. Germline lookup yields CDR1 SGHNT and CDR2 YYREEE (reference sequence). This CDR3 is CASSLPAGVYGYTF. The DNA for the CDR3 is TGTGCCAGCAGCTTACCAGCGGGGGTTTATGGCTACACCTTC.

CDR3: CASSVMETQYF. Here the CDR3 DNA reads TGTGCCAGCAGTGTGATGGAGACCCAGTACTTC. V is TRBV6-1 and J is TRBJ2-5; D is unresolved. V was clipped by 4 bases and J by 5 bases, with 5 bases between them. The CDR3 loop spans 11 amino acids. Germline CDR1 MNHNS, CDR2 SASEGT.

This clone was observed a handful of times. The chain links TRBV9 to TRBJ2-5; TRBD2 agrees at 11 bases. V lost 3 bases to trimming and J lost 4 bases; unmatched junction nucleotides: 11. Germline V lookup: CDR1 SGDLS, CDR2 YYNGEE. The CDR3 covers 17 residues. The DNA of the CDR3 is TGTGCCAGCAGCGGAGGGGCCCTAGCGGGGGGATCAGAGACCCAGTACTTC. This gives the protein CASSGGALAGGSETQYF.

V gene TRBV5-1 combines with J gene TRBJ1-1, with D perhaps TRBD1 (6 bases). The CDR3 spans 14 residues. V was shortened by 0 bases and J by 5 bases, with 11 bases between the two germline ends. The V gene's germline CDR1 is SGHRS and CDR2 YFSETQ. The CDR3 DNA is TGCGCCAGCAGCTTGGAAGGGGGAGCAACTGAAGCTTTCTTT. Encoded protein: CASSLEGGATEAFF.

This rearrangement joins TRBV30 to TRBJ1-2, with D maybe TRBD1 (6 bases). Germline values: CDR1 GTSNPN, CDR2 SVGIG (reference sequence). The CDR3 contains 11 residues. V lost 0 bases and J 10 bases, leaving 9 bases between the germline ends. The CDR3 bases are TGTGCCTGGAGTGTGGGACAATACTACACCTTC. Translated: CAWSVGQYYTF.

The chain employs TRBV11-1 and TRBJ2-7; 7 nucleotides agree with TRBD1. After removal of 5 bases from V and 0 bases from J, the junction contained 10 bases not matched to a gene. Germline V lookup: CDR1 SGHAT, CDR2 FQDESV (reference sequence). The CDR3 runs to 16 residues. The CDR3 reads CASSPWTGFSSYEQYF. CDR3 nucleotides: TGTGCCAGCAGCCCTTGGACAGGTTTCAGCTCCTACGAGCAGTACTTC.

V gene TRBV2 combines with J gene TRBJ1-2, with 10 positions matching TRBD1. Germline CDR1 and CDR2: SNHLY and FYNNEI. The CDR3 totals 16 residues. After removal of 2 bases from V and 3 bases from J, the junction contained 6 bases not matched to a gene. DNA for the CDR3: TGTGCCAGCAGTGAAAGGGGACAGGGGAACTACTATGGCTACACCTTC. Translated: CASSERGQGNYYGYTF.

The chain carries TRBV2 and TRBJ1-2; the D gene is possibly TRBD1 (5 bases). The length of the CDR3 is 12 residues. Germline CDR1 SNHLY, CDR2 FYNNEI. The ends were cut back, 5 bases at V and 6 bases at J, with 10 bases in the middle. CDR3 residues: CASSQGGDGYTF. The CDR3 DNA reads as TGTGCCAGCAGTCAGGGCGGGGATGGCTACACCTTC.

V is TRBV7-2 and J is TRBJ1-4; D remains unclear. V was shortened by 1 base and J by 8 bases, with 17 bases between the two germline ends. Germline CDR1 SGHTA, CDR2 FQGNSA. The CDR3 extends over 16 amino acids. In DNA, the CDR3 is TGTGCCAGCAGCTTAGGGTGGATGGGTACTGAAGAAAAACTGTTTTTT. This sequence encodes CASSLGWMGTEEKLFF.